This is a list of T cell receptor beta chains from one sample in a study of cytomegalovirus exposure and HLA in healthy donors. Using immunoSEQ multiplex PCR, the repertoire was profiled, and TCRdb retains in-frame clones only, with some absent. The sample holds 110,000 or so clones, approximately 76% seen once. Sequenced input: PBMCs. The origin of the receptors is a man between 45 and 60 years old in good health and CMV-seropositive. CDR3s include the opening cysteine and the closing phenylalanine or tryptophan. Each record gives: V gene, CDR3 protein.

>TRBV10-2
CASVGQGDSYEQYF
>TRBV13
CASSSTGAQETQYF
>TRBV7-9
CASSGQGVYEQYF
>TRBV5-1
CASSLTGTSGGLGETQYF
>TRBV18
CASSPLSGTGGRALYGYTF
>TRBV27
CASSYRQGTTGEYF
>TRBV28
CASRVSGTYEQYF
>TRBV14
CASSPARTGGAETPTF
>TRBV5-4
CASSGPTGTGPNSPLHF
>TRBV7-5
CVRSLTSGGAHGNEQFF
>TRBV18
CASSPWTGAQMNTEAFF
>TRBV7-2
CASSFRGRSNTGELFF
>TRBV5-1
CASSLTSGGTQETQYF
>TRBV27
CASSLPPWGDLQETQYF
>TRBV6-5
CASSYETGVPGELFF
>TRBV7-8
CASSLRGGEAEGYTF
>TRBV12-2
CASRSRTGGNTIYF
>TRBV29-1
CSVDSSGANVLTF
>TRBV5-1
CASSLSFGPGEGETQYF
>TRBV27
CASSPLIQGGEKLFF
>TRBV5-4
CASSPPGGDTGELFF
>TRBV28
CASSYFALGRGNTIYF